A selection of T cell receptor beta chains follows, all from one sample in a study of blood T cell repertoires in COVID-19. Only in-frame clones appear in the TCRdb table, and some are missing; sequencing was by immunoSEQ multiplex PCR. The table shows around 200,000 clones, with 80% to 90% occurring only once. Sequencing input: PBMCs or T cells enriched from blood (not recorded which). All receptors derive from a woman in her thirties or forties with acute COVID-19. CDR3s include the opening cysteine and the closing phenylalanine or tryptophan. Fields, in order: clone size, D gene, J gene, V gene, CDR3 protein, CDR3 DNA. The D gene is left open where the match is weak. The size entry is marked missing in some rows and otherwise reads once, few, many or a size class.

>.|TRBD1|TRBJ1-1|TRBV10-3
CAISALDRGNTEAFF
TGTGCCATCAGTGCCCTGGACAGGGGGAACACTGAAGCTTTCTTT
>.|TRBD2|TRBJ2-5|TRBV5-1
CASSLAVLAGDQETQYF
TGCGCCAGCAGCTTGGCCGTACTAGCGGGGGACCAAGAGACCCAGTACTTC
>.|.|TRBJ2-5|TRBV11-2
CASSLEVLPYQETQYF
TGTGCCAGCAGCTTAGAGGTACTACCGTACCAAGAGACCCAGTACTTC
>once|TRBD1|TRBJ1-2|TRBV5-1
CASSLETGGGGYTF
TGCGCCAGCAGCTTGGAGACAGGGGGCGGTGGCTACACCTTC
>.|.|TRBJ1-2|TRBV7-2
CASSLGPGGGYTF
TGTGCCAGCAGCTTAGGCCCGGGGGGTGGCTACACCTTC
>.|TRBD1|TRBJ2-5|TRBV3-1/TRBV3-2
CASSQRTGGAETQYF
TGTGCCAGCAGCCAGAGGACAGGGGGCGCAGAGACCCAGTACTTC
>.|TRBD1|TRBJ1-4|TRBV5-4
CASSKGQGSEKLFF
TGTGCCAGCAGCAAGGGACAGGGAAGTGAAAAACTGTTTTTT
>.|.|TRBJ2-1|TRBV7-2
CASSLEPAGDGEQFF
TGTGCCAGCAGCTTAGAGCCTGCAGGGGATGGTGAGCAGTTCTTC
>once|TRBD1|TRBJ1-2|TRBV6-5
CATPREGARYGYTF
TGTGCCACTCCTCGGGAGGGGGCTCGGTATGGCTACACCTTC
>once|.|TRBJ1-1|TRBV19
CASSPTPNTEAFF
TGTGCCAGTAGTCCTACCCCGAACACTGAAGCTTTCTTT
>.|.|TRBJ1-2|TRBV5-4
CASRAGNSRYGYTF
TGTGCCAGCAGGGCAGGGAATTCAAGATATGGCTACACCTTC
>.|.|TRBJ1-1|TRBV11-2
CASSFLRVNTEAFF
TGTGCCAGCAGCTTCCTCAGGGTGAACACTGAAGCTTTCTTT
>.|.|TRBJ1-4|TRBV2
CASGSSGSNEKLFF
TGTGCCAGCGGGTCCTCCGGGAGTAATGAAAAACTGTTTTTT
>few|.|TRBJ1-3|TRBV6-2/TRBV6-3
CASSDGDGGWGRLSGNTIYF
TGTGCCAGCAGTGACGGAGACGGTGGCTGGGGGCGCCTCTCTGGAAACACCATATATTTT
>once|.|TRBJ1-5|TRBV7-7
CASSLKGQGISNQPQHF
TGTGCCAGCAGCTTAAAGGGGCAGGGGATAAGCAATCAGCCCCAGCATTTT
>.|.|TRBJ2-1|TRBV7-2
CASGGARNEQFF
TGTGCCAGCGGGGGGGCCCGCAATGAGCAGTTCTTC
>.|TRBD1|TRBJ1-2|TRBV11-2
CASSSSRRQGGEGYTF
TGTGCCAGCAGCTCCTCACGGAGACAGGGAGGAGAAGGCTACACCTTC
>.|TRBD1|TRBJ1-1|TRBV11-2
CASRRGQNTEAFF
TGTGCCAGCAGGAGGGGGCAGAACACTGAAGCTTTCTTT